What follows are 2 T cell receptor beta chains derived from one specimen sequenced in a study of shared clonotypes between healthy human individuals. Assay used: immunoSEQ multiplex PCR; TCRdb lists only in-frame clones, some missing. The table has around 500,000 clones, about 82% seen once; the top ten hold approximately 12%. Sequencing was done on a sample of PBMCs. These receptors all come from a woman between 40 and 55 years old in good health. Some clones in this sample may be carry-over from other donors' samples.

This chain uses TRBV6-5 with TRBJ1-6; possible D gene TRBD1, 5 bases. The CDR3 has 13 residues. From germline, CDR1 is MNHEY and CDR2 SVGAGI. Trimming took 6 bases from V and 8 from J, leaving 11 bases between them. CDR3 sequence (DNA): TGTGCCAGCAGACAGGTTTCGGATTCACCCCTCCACTTT. Translation: CASRQVSDSPLHF.

The V gene is TRBV5-1, the J gene TRBJ2-3; TRBD1 might be the D (6 bases). The CDR3 length is 15 residues. The V gene lost 4 bases and the J gene lost 1 base, with 13 bases spanning the gap. Germline assignment: CDR1 SGHRS and CDR2 YFSETQ. For the CDR3, the DNA is TGCGCCAGCAGCGAACCAGGGGTTGGCACAGATACGCAGTATTTT. As protein: CASSEPGVGTDTQYF.